The 12 T cell receptor beta chains listed next were all sequenced from one sample in a study of long-term antiretroviral therapy in people with HIV. The run of the v3.0 immunoSEQ assay was at survey level. Only in-frame clones appear in the TCRdb table, and some are missing; sequencing was by immunoSEQ multiplex PCR. In the table there are about 16,000 clones, around four fifths of which are singletons. This specimen was unsorted PBMCs, taken 3.2 to 3.4 years after starting antiretroviral therapy. These receptors came from a middle-aged woman with HIV.

The chain carries TRBV6-5 and TRBJ2-1; 8 nucleotides align to TRBD2. The V and J ends lost 2 bases and 6 bases, in that order; junction bases with no gene match: 3. CDR1 is MNHEY and CDR2 is SVGAGI in the germline V gene. The CDR3 is 14 residues long. Here the CDR3 reads CASSYASGPNEQFF. The CDR3 DNA sequence: TGTGCCAGCAGTTACGCTAGCGGGCCCAATGAGCAGTTCTTC.

The chain uses TRBV7-9 and TRBJ2-7, with 8 bases identical to TRBD2. V gave up 5 bases and J gave up 6 bases; unmatched junction bases: 9. Per germline, CDR1 SEHNR and CDR2 FQNEAQ (reference sequence). The CDR3 has 14 amino acids. DNA for the CDR3: TGTGCCAGCAGCCCCCCCGGGGGGGCCCTCGAGCAGTACTTC. Encoded protein: CASSPPGGALEQYF.

V usage is TRBV5-1 and J usage is TRBJ2-5; D is unresolved. Germline-derived CDR1 and CDR2 are SGHRS and YFSETQ. The CDR3 covers 14 residues. V lost 0 bases and J lost 2, with 8 bases in between. The CDR3 sequence is CASSLVYGQETQYF. The CDR3 nucleotides are TGCGCCAGCAGCTTGGTATACGGGCAAGAGACCCAGTACTTC.

This clone turned up a few times. The J gene is TRBJ2-3, the V gene TRBV13, with 7 bases matching TRBD2. The CDR3 is 17 amino acids. CDR1 PRHDT and CDR2 FYEKMQ come from the germline V gene (reference sequence). Trimming removed 2 bases from V and 3 bases from J; junction bases left unmatched: 11. CDR3 in amino acids: CASSLRGGNLRTDTQYF. CDR3 nucleotide sequence: TGTGCCAGCAGCTTACGCGGGGGAAACCTTAGAACAGATACGCAGTATTTT.

The chain carries TRBV29-1 and TRBJ2-1; D not resolved. Germline CDR1 SQVTM, CDR2 ANQGSEA. V shed 5 bases and J shed 5 bases, with 4 bases lying between them. The CDR3 loop spans 10 amino acids. As DNA, the CDR3 is TGCAGCGTTCGACACAATGAGCAGTTCTTC. Its translation: CSVRHNEQFF.

The V call is TRBV7-9, the J call TRBJ2-3, with D unclear. Germline values: CDR1 SEHNR, CDR2 FQNEAQ (reference sequence). V lost 6 bases, J lost 0 bases, and 13 bases lay in between. This CDR3 comprises 15 residues. The CDR3 sequence is CASSPSGRSTDTQYF. In DNA, the CDR3 is TGTGCCAGCAGTCCCTCTGGGCGCAGCACAGATACGCAGTATTTT. Based on the CDR3 plus reference TRBV7-9 and TRBJ2-3, the full variable domain is DTGVSQNPRHKITKRGQNVTFRCDPISEHNRLYWYRQTLGQGPEFLTYFQNEAQLEKSRLLSDRFSAERPKGSFSTLEIQRTEQGDSAMYLCASSPSGRSTDTQYFGPGTRLTVL.

The genes are TRBV5-6 and TRBJ2-1; no reliable D call. The CDR3 runs to 14 residues. The V gene's germline CDR1 is SGHDT and CDR2 YYEEEE. V was pared by 4 bases and J by 6 bases, with 14 bases between. The CDR3 sequence is CASSSSRARNEQFF. As DNA, the CDR3 is TGTGCCAGCAGCAGTTCTAGGGCGCGCAATGAGCAGTTCTTC.

This clone was picked up a small number of times. The chain employs TRBV10-3 and TRBJ1-1; TRBD1 might be the D (5 bases). CDR3 length: 14 amino acids. The germline CDR1 and CDR2 sequences are ENHRY and SYGVKD. Deletions cut 3 bases from V and 5 bases from J, with 13 bases between. The CDR3 region is CAISDGGRDTEAFF. Here the CDR3 DNA reads TGTGCCATCAGTGATGGAGGCAGGGATACTGAAGCTTTCTTT.

The rearrangement links TRBV5-1 to TRBJ1-2; D perhaps matches TRBD1 (6 bases). Trimming took off 0 bases at V and 1 base at J, with 13 bases between the two ends. The CDR3 is made up of 16 amino acids. Germline loops: CDR1 SGHRS, CDR2 YFSETQ. CDR3 loop: CASSLGYGGRNYGYTF. The CDR3 region has the DNA TGCGCCAGCAGCTTGGGATACGGGGGGCGTAACTATGGCTACACCTTC.

The chain carries TRBV5-1 and TRBJ2-6; TRBD1 aligns across 10 bases. The CDR3 spans 18 residues. CDR1 and CDR2 from the germline V gene are SGHRS and YFSETQ. J gave up 0 bases and V 0 bases, and 3 bases lay outside the gene matches. In DNA form, the CDR3 reads TGCGCCAGCAGCTTGGGGGACAGGGGAGACTCTGGGGCCAACGTCCTGACTTTC. The encoded protein is CASSLGDRGDSGANVLTF. The whole variable domain, remainder taken from reference TRBV5-1 and TRBJ2-6, is KAGVTQTPRYLIKTRGQQVTLSCSPISGHRSVSWYQQTPGQGLQFLFEYFSETQRNKGNFPGRFSGRQFSNSRSEMNVSTLELGDSALYLCASSLGDRGDSGANVLTFGAGSRLTVL.

The V and J genes are TRBV29-1 and TRBJ1-5, with TRBD1 identical over 8 bases. The germline gives CDR1 SQVTM, CDR2 ANQGSEA. V was clipped by 2 bases and J by 5 bases; unmatched bases: 2. The CDR3 contains 13 residues. CDR3 nucleotides: TGCAGCGTTGAACAGGGGGCTGATCAGCCCCAGCATTTT. Its protein product is CSVEQGADQPQHF.

J is TRBJ1-6 and V is TRBV25-1; D not resolved. The CDR3 covers 16 residues. V lost 2 bases to trimming and J lost 4 bases, with 12 bases between them. Germline CDR1 reads MGHDK; CDR2 reads SYGVNS. CDR3: CASSETLQVYNSPLHF. The CDR3 DNA reads as TGTGCCAGCAGTGAAACCCTTCAAGTATATAATTCACCCCTCCACTTT.